The rows below give T cell receptor beta chains drawn from one sample of a study of beta chain features in type 1 diabetes. TCRdb's copy holds only in-frame clones and misses some; the assay was immunoSEQ multiplex PCR. The sample records around 500,000 clones, roughly 11% being singletons. The sequenced sample consisted of naive CD4+ T cells from blood. The receptor set was obtained from a woman between 18 and 29 years old in good health. CDR3s leave out the opening cysteine and the closing phenylalanine or tryptophan. The order of the fields is D gene, V gene, CDR3 protein. A D gene is named only where the DNA matches it firmly.

D: -; V: TRBV18; CDR3: ASSPEWLGANVLT
D: -; V: TRBV27; CDR3: ASSVWGTANSNTQY
D: -; V: TRBV7-9; CDR3: ASSPTGNTEAF
D: -; V: TRBV10-3; CDR3: AIKGTPNTEAF
D: TRBD2; V: TRBV14; CDR3: ASSPSRWRERYEQY
D: -; V: TRBV4-1; CDR3: ASSQGEYPKNIQY
D: -; V: TRBV29-1; CDR3: SVDGFVSLDTQY
D: TRBD1; V: TRBV30; CDR3: AWRVTGAGNTIY
D: TRBD2; V: TRBV29-1; CDR3: SALRGRGGLDTQY
D: TRBD1; V: TRBV7-9; CDR3: ASSSRQGEVRGYT
D: -; V: TRBV9; CDR3: ASSVVGYTGELF
D: -; V: TRBV7-2; CDR3: ASSLAAVYGYT
D: -; V: TRBV7-8; CDR3: ASSLADQQY
D: TRBD1; V: TRBV10-3; CDR3: AISPGQLPETQY
D: TRBD1; V: TRBV7-2; CDR3: ASRPRGPSTDTQY
D: -; V: TRBV7-2; CDR3: ASSLGSESYNEQF
D: -; V: TRBV4-1; CDR3: ASSQAAGVGAF
D: -; V: TRBV19; CDR3: ASSRGLTQPQH
D: -; V: TRBV19; CDR3: ASSWASSQETQY
D: TRBD1; V: TRBV28; CDR3: ASTTDRGPKETQY
D: TRBD1; V: TRBV19; CDR3: ASSITGGIYEQF
D: -; V: TRBV29-1; CDR3: SVGLSGGNQPQH
D: -; V: TRBV6-5; CDR3: ASSYGRGAKNIQY
D: -; V: TRBV29-1; CDR3: SVSGVTDTQY
D: TRBD2; V: TRBV7-2; CDR3: ASSRTSGRAGDTQY
D: -; V: TRBV5-1; CDR3: ASSLDSFNSGNTIY
D: TRBD1; V: TRBV16; CDR3: ASSQPGTGLAKNIQY